Sequencing of this TCR beta chain was carried out in a study of blood T cell repertoires in COVID-19. Study details: The analysed material was cDNA or gDNA that came from T cells, B-cell-depleted T cells, or PBMCs.

Participants had their cohort set by participant-reported clinical history. The CDR3 covers 14 residues. Trimming took 2 bases from V and 8 from J; bases not matched to a gene: 5. CDR1 SGHRS and CDR2 YFSETQ come from the germline V gene. Measured with immunoSEQ multiplex PCR; TCRdb has only the in-frame clones, and not every one. The top ten clones hold around 2.3% of a sample with roughly 270,000 clones, 85% of them seen once. The source material was PBMCs or T cells enriched from blood (not recorded which). This clonotype was obtained from a woman aged 45 to 65 who had recovered from COVID-19. The rearrangement links TRBV5-1 to TRBJ2-1; 9 bases are a match to TRBD1. CDR3 bases: TGCGCCAGCAGCTTAGCGGACAGGGGCGATGAGCAGTTCTTC. The encoded protein is CASSLADRGDEQFF.